This T cell receptor beta chain was profiled in a study of blood T cell repertoires in COVID-19. In the study overall: T cells, B-cell-depleted T cells, or PBMCs provided the cDNA or gDNA that served as material.

In the original processing: For nucleated cells, counts were estimated from reference gene primer amplification. The data were produced by immunoSEQ multiplex PCR, yet TCRdb's version contains in-frame clones alone and is incomplete. That table furnishes V, J and clone size, whereas the DNA furnished D and trimming. Among about 160,000 clones listed, approximately 92% were seen once. Followed longitudinally, the Seattle patients had been enrolled during active infection. The sequence was obtained from a man younger than 45 with COVID-19, enrolled during active disease. The sample comprised peripheral blood.

In nucleotides, the CDR3 is TGTGCCAGCAGCGCCAGGGGACTAGCGGGATCGAGGCAGTACTTC. Translation: CASSARGLAGSRQYF. The rearrangement joins TRBV7-2 to TRBJ2-7; 13 bases align to TRBD2. Germline V lookup: CDR1 SGHTA, CDR2 FQGNSA. V gave up 5 bases and J gave up 9 bases; unmatched junction bases: 10. The CDR3 is 15 amino acids.